Following are 14 T cell receptor beta chains from one sample sequenced in a study of cytomegalovirus exposure and HLA in healthy donors. Some clones are missing from TCRdb's copy, which holds only in-frame ones; the method was immunoSEQ multiplex PCR. The table has over 65,000 clones, roughly 94% seen once; the top ten hold about 1.9%. The sample was PBMCs. The receptors here all came from a young woman in good health and CMV-seropositive.

V gene TRBV7-8 combines with J gene TRBJ1-2; TRBD1 aligns across 7 bases. The CDR3 is made up of 14 amino acids. V trimming: 0 bases; J trimming: 4 bases; junction bases outside the gene matches: 2. Germline CDR1 SGHVS, CDR2 FQNEAQ. CDR3 coding DNA: TGTGCCAGCAGCTTAGCACAGGGGAGCTATGGCTACACCTTC. Translation gives CASSLAQGSYGYTF.

The CDR3 sequence: CASSQDSRGTTEAFF. In DNA form, the CDR3 reads TGCGCCAGCAGCCAAGATTCCCGGGGAACCACTGAAGCTTTCTTT. V is TRBV4-1 and J is TRBJ1-1; unclear D gene. The CDR3 is 15 amino acids. Trimming took 0 bases from V and 4 from J, leaving 12 bases between them. CDR1 is MGHRA, CDR2 YSYEKL, per germline.

This chain joins TRBV9 and TRBJ2-6; unclear D gene. V was trimmed by 0 bases and J by 0 bases, leaving 4 bases between them. Germline CDR1 and CDR2: SGDLS and YYNGEE. The CDR3 consists of 15 residues. The DNA for the CDR3 is TGTGCCAGCAGCGTAGCAGGCTCTGGGGCCAACGTCCTGACTTTC. Protein: CASSVAGSGANVLTF.

CDR3 in DNA: TGTGCCAGCAGCTTGCAGGGGGCCTCCCTAGAAGCTTTCTTT. It is translated as CASSLQGASLEAFF. The chain links TRBV5-8 to TRBJ1-1; 8 bases line up with TRBD1. V shed 1 base, J shed 8 bases, and the junction held 7 bases outside the gene matches. The CDR3 runs to 14 residues. In germline, CDR1 is SGHTS, CDR2 YDEGEE.

V is TRBV6-1 and J is TRBJ1-1; the D is unclear. Germline-derived CDR1 and CDR2 are MNHNS and SASEGT. Trimming stripped 3 bases from V and 5 bases from J, with 13 bases between. This CDR3 has 14 residues. The CDR3 coding sequence is TGTGCCAGCAGTGATCCGTCAGGCCGGACTGAAGCTTTCTTT. Protein: CASSDPSGRTEAFF.

The V gene is TRBV7-2, the J gene TRBJ1-2; D is unresolved. CDR1 is SGHTA, CDR2 FQGNSA, per germline. The CDR3 contains 13 residues. Trimming pared 1 base from V and 2 bases from J, leaving 5 bases between. CDR3 region: CASSLELNYGYTF. The CDR3 bases are TGTGCCAGCAGCTTAGAACTGAACTATGGCTACACCTTC.

The V call is TRBV2, the J call TRBJ1-2; D remains unclear. CDR1 is SNHLY and CDR2 is FYNNEI in the germline V gene. V was trimmed by 2 bases and J by 6 bases, leaving 13 bases between them. CDR3 size: 14 residues. The CDR3 bases are TGTGCCAGCAGTGAAAGGCGGAATATAAATGGCTACACCTTC. Protein: CASSERRNINGYTF.

The gene calls are TRBV6-5 and TRBJ2-7; 15 positions match TRBD2. CDR1 and CDR2 from the germline V gene are MNHEY and SVGAGI. The CDR3 totals 14 residues. V trimming: 5 bases; J trimming: 7 bases; junction bases outside the gene matches: 3. The CDR3 coding sequence is TGTGCCAGCAGTGAGGGACTAGCGGGAGGTGAGCAGTACTTC. This codes for CASSEGLAGGEQYF.

V and J are TRBV19 and TRBJ1-3; a possible D gene is TRBD1 (6 bases). The length of the CDR3 is 15 residues. Germline V gives CDR1 LNHDA, CDR2 SQIVND (reference sequence). V shed 6 bases and J shed 0 bases, with 12 bases lying between them. The CDR3 coding sequence is TGTGCCAGTAGACCGACAGGTTCCTCTGGAAACACCATATATTTT. Protein product: CASRPTGSSGNTIYF.

V usage is TRBV5-8 and J usage is TRBJ2-1, with D possibly being TRBD2 (6 bases). CDR1 and CDR2 (germline): SGHTS, YDEGEE. The CDR3 contains 17 residues. V was clipped by 0 bases and J by 6 bases, with 19 bases between them. The CDR3 spells CASSLESRLEGSNEQFF. The CDR3 nucleotides are TGTGCCAGCAGCTTGGAATCTAGGTTGGAGGGGTCCAATGAGCAGTTCTTC.

This clone appeared many times. This CDR3 is also generated by other DNA sequences in the sample. The genes are TRBV2 and TRBJ1-2; 9 bases line up with TRBD1. The CDR3 spans 16 residues. In germline, CDR1 is SNHLY, CDR2 FYNNEI. The ends lost 6 bases at V and 1 base at J; junction bases unmatched: 9. This chain's CDR3 is CASRRSRDRDNYGYTF. The DNA of the CDR3 is TGTGCCAGCAGACGGTCGAGGGACAGGGATAACTATGGCTACACCTTC.

CDR3 coding DNA: TGTGCCAGCAGCAAGGCCGGGCAGGGAACAATATACACTGAAGCTTTCTTT. It specifies CASSKAGQGTIYTEAFF. The chain recombines TRBV21-1 with TRBJ1-1; no DNA check was done on the table's D call, TRBD1. TRBV21-1 is assigned pseudogene status. This CDR3 region has 17 residues.

The rearrangement joins TRBV7-2 to TRBJ2-3; TRBD2 matches at 9 bases. Germline lookup yields CDR1 SGHTA and CDR2 FQGNSA. The CDR3 runs 17 residues. Trimming removed 1 base from V and 1 base from J; junction bases left unmatched: 6. CDR3 sequence (DNA): TGTGCCAGCAGCTTAGGGAGGCGGGGGGGCGGCACAGATACGCAGTATTTT. Its protein is CASSLGRRGGGTDTQYF.

The rearrangement links TRBV27 to TRBJ2-7, with 7 nucleotides matching TRBD1. V shed 10 bases and J 2 bases; nucleotides not matched to a gene: 5. Germline V gives CDR1 MNHEY, CDR2 SMNVEV (reference sequence). This CDR3 contains 12 residues. CDR3 bases: TGTGCCACCCGGACAGGTGCCTACGAGCAGTACTTC. Protein sequence: CATRTGAYEQYF.